These 11 T cell receptor beta chains share one sample of origin, sequenced in a study of CD4 T cells in relation to SARS-CoV-2 and coronaviruses. Their recognized antigens are unknown. TCRdb's table, derived via immunoSEQ multiplex PCR, lists solely in-frame clones and lacks some. The repertoire holds about 26,000 clones, with around 76% as singletons. Before the COVID-19 pandemic, during about 2011-2019, CD4+ T cells were taken from unexposed donors. Isolation of CD4+ T cells took place after around 11 days in culture. Sequences were obtained from CD4+ T cells from PBMCs, cultured in vitro. These receptors were obtained from a human donor in good health.

This clone was detected only a few times. The CDR3 is CATSRGSAGSYEQYF. CDR3 in DNA: TGTGCCACCAGCAGAGGGTCAGCGGGATCGTACGAGCAGTACTTC. The chain uses TRBV15 and TRBJ2-7, with 7 bases fitting TRBD2. V dropped 1 base and J dropped 4; count of bases not matched to a gene: 7. Germline V gene sequence: CDR1 LNHNV, CDR2 YYDKDF (reference sequence). The CDR3 totals 15 residues.

The chain employs TRBV6-6 and TRBJ1-2; unclear D gene. The CDR3 consists of 14 residues. Trimming shortened V by 6 bases and J by 4 bases, and 15 bases separated the two germline ends. Germline-derived CDR1 and CDR2 are MNHNY and SVGAGI (reference sequence). CDR3 DNA sequence: TGTGCCAGCAGCTCCCCTCCTGACATCTATGGCTACACCTTC. It yields the protein CASSSPPDIYGYTF.

This chain uses TRBV11-2 with TRBJ2-5; a possible D gene is TRBD1 (6 bases). This CDR3 region has 15 residues. Germline assignment: CDR1 SGHAT and CDR2 FQNNGV. Trimming took 3 bases from V and 6 from J, leaving 17 bases between them. For the CDR3, the DNA is TGTGCCAGCAGCTTGCAGGGGCGTGATGGGCAGACCCAGTACTTC. It encodes CASSLQGRDGQTQYF. Together with reference TRBV11-2 and TRBJ2-5, the CDR3 gives the full variable domain: EAGVAQSPRYKIIEKRQSVAFWCNPISGHATLYWYQQILGQGPKLLIQFQNNGVVDDSQLPKDRFSAERLKGVDSTLKIQPAKLEDSAVYLCASSLQGRDGQTQYFGPGTRLLVL.

The V gene is TRBV2, the J gene TRBJ1-2; D uncertain. The CDR3 is 15 residues long. Between the trimmed V and J ends, which lost 1 base and 5 bases, there was a span of 14 bases. Germline V gene data show CDR1 as SNHLY and CDR2 as FYNNEI. The CDR3 reads CASSEVGPRIYGYTF. The CDR3 DNA follows: TGTGCCAGCAGTGAAGTTGGACCTCGAATATATGGCTACACCTTC. The full variable domain, in which reference TRBV2 and TRBJ1-2 provide the parts outside the CDR3, is EPEVTQTPSHQVTQMGQEVILRCVPISNHLYFYWYRQILGQKVEFLVSFYNNEISEKSEIFDDQFSVERPDGSNFTLKIRSTKLEDSAMYFCASSEVGPRIYGYTFGSGTRLTVV.

This rearrangement joins TRBV7-2 to TRBJ2-3; 13 nucleotides align to TRBD2. Germline lookup yields CDR1 SGHTA and CDR2 FQGNSA. The length of the CDR3 is 15 residues. V shed 5 bases and J 4 bases; nucleotides not matched to a gene: 3. In nucleotides, the CDR3 is TGTGCCAGCAGCCCACTAGCGGGGGGGCCAGATACGCAGTATTTT. Residues: CASSPLAGGPDTQYF.

The chain uses TRBV12-5 and TRBJ2-4, with D hard to call. CDR3 length: 19 amino acids. Trimming removed 2 bases at V and 2 bases at J, with 22 bases between. CDR1 LGHNT and CDR2 FRNRAP come from the germline V gene. In DNA form, the CDR3 reads TGTGCTAGTGGTTTGATCCTCGTTGAAGGGCCGAGGACCAAAAACATTCAGTACTTC. Its translation: CASGLILVEGPRTKNIQYF.

The V and J genes are TRBV29-1 and TRBJ2-2, with 7 bases matching TRBD2. CDR1 and CDR2 (germline): SQVTM, ANQGSEA. Losses at the gene ends were 7 bases for V and 5 bases for J; bases not matched to a gene: 10. The CDR3 loop spans 14 amino acids. This CDR3 reads CSAPGGGITGELFF. CDR3 nucleotides: TGCAGCGCCCCCGGCGGGGGAATAACCGGGGAGCTGTTTTTT.

This chain joins TRBV7-6 and TRBJ2-7; 10 bases fit TRBD1. The V gene's germline CDR1 is SGHVS and CDR2 FNYEAQ. The CDR3 is made up of 15 amino acids. Losses at the gene ends were 4 bases for V and 3 bases for J; bases not matched to a gene: 6. The CDR3 DNA is TGTGCCAGCAGCTCGTACCGGGACAGGGGCTACGAGCAGTACTTC. Translating gives CASSSYRDRGYEQYF.

This clone was observed a single time. V gene TRBV7-2 combines with J gene TRBJ2-3; D is tentatively TRBD1 or TRBD2 (6 bases each). Trimming cost V 4 bases and J 6 bases, with 11 bases left between them. The CDR3 is made up of 13 amino acids. Germline V gives CDR1 SGHTA, CDR2 FQGNSA. This CDR3 is CASSWWGADTQYF. In nucleotides, the CDR3 is TGTGCCAGCAGCTGGTGGGGGGCGGATACGCAGTATTTT.

This chain links TRBV5-1 with TRBJ2-2; 7 positions match TRBD1. V gave up 5 bases and J gave up 2 bases; unmatched junction bases: 9. The CDR3 totals 16 residues. Germline lookup yields CDR1 SGHRS and CDR2 YFSETQ. The CDR3 nucleotides are TGCGCCAGCAGTAGTCTGCAGGGGGTTAACACCGGGGAGCTGTTTTTT. Residues: CASSSLQGVNTGELFF.

V usage is TRBV6-5 and J usage is TRBJ2-3; D is undetermined. Germline CDR1 and CDR2: MNHEY and SVGAGI. V shed 0 bases and J shed 0 bases, with 4 bases lying between them. This CDR3 is built from 14 residues. CDR3 loop: CASSYSISTDTQYF. The DNA for the CDR3 is TGTGCCAGCAGTTACTCTATCAGCACAGATACGCAGTATTTT.